The TCR beta chain under discussion was sequenced for a study of cytomegalovirus exposure and HLA in healthy donors. Study-level results: HLA-A and HLA-B allele assignments for most subjects were reportedly predicted accurately using TCR beta sequences.

In the PCR, 60 Vbeta and 13 Jbeta primers were used. TCRdb's table, derived via immunoSEQ multiplex PCR, lists solely in-frame clones and lacks some. This sample has about 150,000 clones; around a tenth occur once, and the top ten carry 1.8%. To note about this clone: No antigen is known for it.

The clonotype originates from a male donor in good health and CMV-seronegative. The sample taken for sequencing was PBMCs.

The CDR3 nucleotides read TGCGCCAGCAGCCAACAGGGCATGAACACTGAAGCTTTCTTT. Amino acids: CASSQQGMNTEAFF. The chain couples TRBV5-1 to TRBJ1-1, with D maybe TRBD1 (6 bases). V dropped 4 bases and J dropped 0 bases, with 10 bases sitting between them. Germline V CDR1 and CDR2: SGHRS, YFSETQ. CDR3 length: 14 amino acids.